This TCR beta chain came from a study of shared clonotypes between healthy human individuals. CD45RO negativity and positive selection for CCR7 defined naive CD8 cells, a population that excluded terminally differentiated effector memory CD45RA+ cells. Only in-frame clones appear in the TCRdb table, and some are missing; sequencing was by immunoSEQ multiplex PCR. Of approximately 1.9 million clones in the sample, 90% to 95% were seen once. V was clipped by 2 bases and J by 9 bases; unmatched bases: 13. Germline V CDR1 and CDR2: SGHTA, FQGNSA. CDR3 length: 16 residues. The material sequenced was naive CD8+ T cells from PBMCs. The source of this sequence is a man between 18 and 29 years old in good health. Some clones in this sample may be carry-over from other donors' samples. The rearrangement uses TRBV7-2 and TRBJ2-1; 7 bases are shared with TRBD2. The DNA of the CDR3 is TGTGCCAGCAGCTTACGTCCCAGGACTAGTGGACTTGAGCAGTTCTTC. Translating gives CASSLRPRTSGLEQFF. The whole variable domain, filled in from reference TRBV7-2 and TRBJ2-1, reads GAGVSQSPSNKVTEKGKDVELRCDPISGHTALYWYRQSLGQGLEFLIYFQGNSAPDKSGLPSDRFSAERTGGSVSTLTIQRTQQEDSAVYLCASSLRPRTSGLEQFFGPGTRLTVL.